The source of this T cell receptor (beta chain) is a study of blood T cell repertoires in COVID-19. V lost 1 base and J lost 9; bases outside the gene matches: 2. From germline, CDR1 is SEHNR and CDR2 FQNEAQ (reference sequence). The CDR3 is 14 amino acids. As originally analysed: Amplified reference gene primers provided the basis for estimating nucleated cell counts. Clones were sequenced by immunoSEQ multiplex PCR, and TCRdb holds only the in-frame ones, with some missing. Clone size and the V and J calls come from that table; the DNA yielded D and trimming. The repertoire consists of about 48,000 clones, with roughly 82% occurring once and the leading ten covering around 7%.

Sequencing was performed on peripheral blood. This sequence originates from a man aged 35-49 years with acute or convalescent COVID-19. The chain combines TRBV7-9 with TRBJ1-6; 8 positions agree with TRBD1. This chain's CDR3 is CASSLETGGSPLHF. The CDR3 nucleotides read TGTGCCAGCAGCTTAGAAACAGGGGGTTCACCCCTCCACTTT.